One and the same sample provided the 28 T cell receptor beta chains below, sequenced in a study of blood T cell repertoires in COVID-19. Libraries were prepared by immunoSEQ multiplex PCR; TCRdb keeps only in-frame clonotypes and omits some of them. The sample contains around 100,000 clones, about 88% of which appear only once. Sequencing used peripheral blood. The source of these receptors is a human donor in a cohort sampled during active COVID-19.

V is TRBV5-1 and J is TRBJ1-6; 9 bases map to TRBD1. Per the germline V gene, CDR1 is SGHRS and CDR2 is YFSETQ. The CDR3 extends over 15 amino acids. The V segment lost 4 bases and the J segment 5 bases; nucleotides outside the gene matches: 4. CDR3 loop: CASSETGGNNSPLHF. In DNA, the CDR3 is TGCGCCAGCAGCGAGACAGGGGGAAATAATTCACCCCTCCACTTT.

V gene TRBV29-1 combines with J gene TRBJ2-7; 11 bases line up with TRBD1. The CDR3 consists of 14 residues. Trimming took 7 bases from V and 3 from J; bases not matched to a gene: 8. Germline CDR1 and CDR2: SQVTM and ANQGSEA. The CDR3 protein is CSAKTGQGDYEQYF. The CDR3 DNA reads as TGCAGCGCCAAAACGGGACAGGGGGACTACGAGCAGTACTTC.

CDR3 amino acids: CASSQDRDYEQYF. CDR3 nucleotide sequence: TGTGCCAGCAGCCAGGACAGAGACTACGAGCAGTACTTC. V usage is TRBV7-9 and J usage is TRBJ2-7; tentatively, D is TRBD1 (6 bases). CDR1 SEHNR and CDR2 FQNEAQ come from the germline V gene (reference sequence). V lost 5 bases, J lost 3 bases, and 11 bases lay in between. The CDR3 runs to 13 residues.

This clone appeared once. The chain joins TRBV5-4 to TRBJ1-2; D is unresolved. With 0 bases removed from V and 6 bases from J, the gap between germline ends came to 9 bases. The germline V gene encodes CDR1 SGHNT and CDR2 YYREEE (reference sequence). The CDR3 length is 13 residues. CDR3 in DNA: TGTGCCAGCAGCTTGGGTAGTAGCGATGGCTACACCTTC. This translates into CASSLGSSDGYTF.

The chain employs TRBV9 and TRBJ1-1; a possible D gene is TRBD1 (6 bases). The V and J ends lost 4 bases and 1 base respectively, with 11 bases between them. This CDR3 has 14 residues. Germline V gene sequence: CDR1 SGDLS, CDR2 YYNGEE. For the CDR3, the DNA is TGTGCCAGCAGCCCCCCAGGGGCGAACACTGAAGCTTTCTTT. Translating gives CASSPPGANTEAFF.

The gene calls are TRBV5-4 and TRBJ2-1, with D possibly matching TRBD2 (5 bases). V was trimmed by 2 bases and J by 9 bases, leaving 15 bases between them. This CDR3 has 14 amino acids. The V gene's germline CDR1 is SGHNT and CDR2 YYREEE (reference sequence). CDR3 sequence reads: CASSFSLERPEQFF. CDR3 nucleotide sequence: TGTGCCAGCAGCTTTTCTCTCGAGCGGCCTGAGCAGTTCTTC.

V gene TRBV7-9 combines with J gene TRBJ2-3; 7 nucleotides line up with TRBD2. The ends lost 5 bases at V and 4 bases at J; junction bases unmatched: 12. The length of the CDR3 is 16 residues. Germline lookup yields CDR1 SEHNR and CDR2 FQNEAQ (reference sequence). CDR3 residues: CASSPARDYHADTQYF. The CDR3 DNA is TGTGCCAGCAGCCCGGCACGGGACTACCACGCAGATACGCAGTATTTT.

The chain recombines TRBV7-9 with TRBJ2-3; D might be TRBD1 (5 bases). V shed 3 bases and J shed 5 bases, with 9 bases lying between them. The CDR3 runs 13 residues. Germline values: CDR1 SEHNR, CDR2 FQNEAQ (reference sequence). For the CDR3, the DNA is TGTGCCAGCAGCTTGAACACAGGAGATACGCAGTATTTT. This encodes CASSLNTGDTQYF.

The CDR3 spells CASSPTGGAPDTQYF. CDR3 coding DNA: TGTGCCAGCAGCCCCACGGGGGGGGCCCCAGATACGCAGTATTTT. The chain combines TRBV9 with TRBJ2-3; 8 nucleotides agree with TRBD2. Looked up from germline, CDR1 is SGDLS and CDR2 is YYNGEE. V shed 4 bases, J shed 4 bases, and the junction held 8 bases outside the gene matches. This CDR3 spans 15 amino acids. The full variable domain, in which reference TRBV9 and TRBJ2-3 provide the parts outside the CDR3, is DSGVTQTPKHLITATGQRVTLRCSPRSGDLSVYWYQQSLDQGLQFLIQYYNGEERAKGNILERFSAQQFPDLHSELNLSSLELGDSALYFCASSPTGGAPDTQYFGPGTRLTVL.

The chain carries TRBV6-6 and TRBJ2-3; no clear D. The ends were cut back, 0 bases at V and 0 bases at J, with 7 bases in the middle. This CDR3 is 15 amino acids long. Germline CDR1 is MNHNY and CDR2 is SVGAGI (reference sequence). CDR3 residues: CASSYSGSSTDTQYF. DNA of the CDR3: TGTGCCAGCAGTTACTCGGGCTCTAGCACAGATACGCAGTATTTT.

The rearrangement uses TRBV6-4 and TRBJ2-7; D uncertain. The germline V and J ends were trimmed by 6 bases and 4 bases, with 10 bases remaining between them. This CDR3 is built from 12 residues. Germline-derived CDR1 and CDR2 are MRHNA and SNTAGT. The CDR3 loop reads CASRTLGYEQYF. CDR3 DNA sequence: TGTGCCAGCAGGACACTCGGATACGAGCAGTACTTC.

The genes are TRBV6-5 and TRBJ2-3, with TRBD2 as a possible D gene (6 bases). Germline-derived CDR1 and CDR2 are MNHEY and SVGAGI. Trimming stripped 0 bases from V and 2 bases from J, with 9 bases between. CDR3 size: 15 residues. CDR3 loop: CASSYSGRDTDTQYF. The DNA of the CDR3 is TGTGCCAGCAGTTACTCAGGGCGGGACACAGATACGCAGTATTTT.

The sample holds one count of this clone. The genes are TRBV7-3 and TRBJ2-3; 7 bases agree with TRBD1. The V and J ends lost 2 bases and 4 bases, in that order; junction bases with no gene match: 3. This CDR3 region has 14 residues. CDR1 is SGHTA and CDR2 is FQGTGA in the germline V gene. The CDR3 DNA reads TGTGCCAGCAGCTTACCAGGGGGTGCAGATACGCAGTATTTT. The encoded protein is CASSLPGGADTQYF.

The chain joins TRBV2 to TRBJ1-3, with D hard to call. Trimming cost V 3 bases and J 0 bases, with 12 bases left between them. Germline CDR1 and CDR2: SNHLY and FYNNEI. CDR3 length: 16 amino acids. The CDR3 protein is CASSDPVGHSGNTIYF. For the CDR3, the DNA is TGTGCCAGCAGTGACCCGGTGGGCCACTCTGGAAACACCATATATTTT.

The CDR3 coding sequence is TGTGCCAGCAGCTATACGCTCGGGTACGAGCAGTACTTC. It is translated as CASSYTLGYEQYF. The rearrangement links TRBV9 to TRBJ2-7; D gene uncertain. Between the trimmed V and J ends, which lost 4 bases and 4 bases, there was a span of 12 bases. Germline V gives CDR1 SGDLS, CDR2 YYNGEE. CDR3 size: 13 residues.

The V call is TRBV5-1, the J call TRBJ2-1, with TRBD2 as a possible D gene (6 bases). Deletions cut 4 bases from V and 5 bases from J, with 13 bases between. The CDR3 runs to 14 residues. CDR1 and CDR2 from the germline V gene are SGHRS and YFSETQ. The CDR3 DNA is TGCGCCAGCAGCCCCTTAGCGGAAAACAATGAGCAGTTCTTC. Translating it yields CASSPLAENNEQFF.

This chain uses TRBV7-2 with TRBJ2-3; 8 bases agree with TRBD2. From germline, CDR1 is SGHTA and CDR2 FQGNSA. V shed 5 bases and J 2 bases; nucleotides not matched to a gene: 12. The CDR3 extends over 17 amino acids. The CDR3 region is CASSPAMAGGNTDTQYF. CDR3 coding DNA: TGTGCCAGCAGCCCCGCTATGGCGGGAGGAAACACAGATACGCAGTATTTT.

The genes are TRBV9 and TRBJ1-3; weak D call: TRBD1 (5 bases). This CDR3 comprises 14 residues. Germline CDR1 is SGDLS and CDR2 is YYNGEE. The V end lost 9 bases, the J end lost 4 bases, and 17 bases lay between the germline ends. The CDR3 here is CANETDRGGNTIYF. The CDR3 coding sequence is TGTGCCAATGAAACCGACAGAGGAGGAAACACCATATATTTT.

This chain connects TRBV7-3 to TRBJ2-3, with D uncertain. Germline CDR1 and CDR2: SGHTA and FQGTGA. The CDR3 covers 13 residues. The germline V and J ends were trimmed by 1 base and 4 bases, with 6 bases remaining between them. CDR3 sequence: CASSLRGSDTQYF. The CDR3 DNA reads as TGTGCCAGCAGCTTAAGAGGCTCAGATACGCAGTATTTT.

CDR3 amino acids: CASNLWEPPKNIQYF. Here the CDR3 DNA reads TGTGCCAGCAATCTGTGGGAGCCGCCCAAAAACATTCAGTACTTC. The chain joins TRBV6-5 to TRBJ2-4; D might be TRBD2 (5 bases). Germline values: CDR1 MNHEY, CDR2 SVGAGI. The V end was cut by 7 bases, the J end by 2 bases, with 15 bases between. The length of the CDR3 is 15 residues.

The genes are TRBV29-1 and TRBJ1-3; TRBD1 matches at 7 bases. The germline V gene encodes CDR1 SQVTM and CDR2 ANQGSEA. The CDR3 covers 13 residues. Unmatched junction bases numbered 3, after V lost 7 bases and J lost 0 bases. CDR3 loop: CSAGQTSGNTIYF. The DNA of the CDR3 is TGCAGCGCGGGACAGACCTCTGGAAACACCATATATTTT.

The table lists this clone with a count of one. The chain links TRBV7-3 to TRBJ2-5, with 7 bases fitting TRBD2. The CDR3 contains 14 residues. The J segment lost 4 bases and the V segment lost 4 bases, leaving 6 bases of the junction unmatched. Per germline, CDR1 SGHTA and CDR2 FQGTGA. The CDR3 DNA reads TGTGCCAGCAGCTCCTCCCCGGGGGGAGAGACCCAGTACTTC. Its protein is CASSSSPGGETQYF.

V usage is TRBV5-5 and J usage is TRBJ1-3, with 8 bases matching TRBD1. Germline V gene sequence: CDR1 SGHKS, CDR2 YYEKEE (reference sequence). With V trimmed by 5 bases and J by 7 bases, 8 bases remained unmatched. This CDR3 comprises 14 residues. CDR3 in amino acids: CASRPQGAKNTIYF. The CDR3 coding sequence is TGTGCCAGCAGGCCTCAGGGGGCCAAGAACACCATATATTTT.

The V call is TRBV7-2, the J call TRBJ2-1, with 7 nucleotides matching TRBD2. Germline V gene lookup returns CDR1 SGHTA and CDR2 FQGNSA. The junction had 10 bases not matched to a gene; V was cut back by 2 bases and J by 3 bases. The CDR3 is 17 residues long. In nucleotides, the CDR3 is TGTGCCAGCAGCTTAACCCCCATGGGGGGGAGCTACAATGAGCAGTTCTTC. Translating it yields CASSLTPMGGSYNEQFF.

The chain has TRBV19 and TRBJ1-2; TRBD1 aligns across 8 bases. The germline gives CDR1 LNHDA, CDR2 SQIVND (reference sequence). The J segment lost 6 bases and the V segment lost 5 bases, leaving 14 bases of the junction unmatched. The CDR3 has 16 amino acids. The CDR3 DNA reads as TGTGCCAGTAGTTATATGGGCGGACAGGGACTCGATGGCTACACCTTC. Protein sequence: CASSYMGGQGLDGYTF.

This chain uses TRBV3-1 (or the pseudogene TRBV3-2) with TRBJ2-2, with a tentative D call TRBD2 (6 bases). V was trimmed by 1 base and J by 6 bases, leaving 12 bases between them. Germline loops: CDR1 LGHDT, CDR2 YNNKEL (reference sequence). This CDR3 region has 15 residues. The CDR3 sequence: CASSQGAGSAGELFF. The CDR3 bases are TGTGCCAGCAGCCAAGGGGCGGGATCGGCCGGGGAGCTGTTTTTT.

Written as DNA, the CDR3 is TGTGCCAGCAGCCGACAGGGGGCGAACAATGAGCAGTTCTTC. It encodes CASSRQGANNEQFF. V is TRBV7-3 and J is TRBJ2-1; 10 nucleotides match TRBD1. Losses at the gene ends were 5 bases for V and 5 bases for J; bases not matched to a gene: 3. Germline V CDR1 and CDR2: SGHTA, FQGTGA. This CDR3 region has 14 residues.

The chain recombines TRBV28 with TRBJ1-2; no reliable D call. The CDR3 runs to 13 residues. V was pared by 6 bases and J by 13 bases, with 21 bases between. Germline-derived CDR1 and CDR2 are MDHEN and SYDVKM. The DNA of the CDR3 is TGTGCCAGCAGCCAACTCTTCCGTCTAGGGAGCACCTTC. Protein sequence: CASSQLFRLGSTF.